This passage covers 14 T cell receptor beta chains from one sample sequenced in a study of blood T cell repertoires in COVID-19. Sequenced by immunoSEQ multiplex PCR; TCRdb stores in-frame clones only, minus some. The table records 120,000 or so clones, about 88% of them present only once. Source material: peripheral blood. Receptors were obtained from a man in his fifties or sixties with active COVID-19.

The gene calls are TRBV6-1 and TRBJ2-2, with a weak D call TRBD2 (5 bases). Trimming removed 2 bases at V and 4 bases at J, with 14 bases between. There are 16 residues in the CDR3. The V gene's germline CDR1 is MNHNS and CDR2 SASEGT. CDR3 sequence (DNA): TGTGCCAGCAGTGAAAATTTGTTTCGGGGCACCGGGGAGCTGTTTTTT. Its protein is CASSENLFRGTGELFF.

The J gene is TRBJ2-5, the V gene TRBV25-1; 15 nucleotides match TRBD2. Germline V gene data show CDR1 as MGHDK and CDR2 as SYGVNS. Trimming took 1 base from V and 2 from J; bases not matched to a gene: 2. This CDR3 comprises 17 residues. Here the CDR3 DNA reads TGTGCCAGCAGTGAATTGGGACTAGCGGGGGGACAAGAGACCCAGTACTTC. It is translated as CASSELGLAGGQETQYF.

V is TRBV2 and J is TRBJ2-5; 9 nucleotides agree with TRBD1. V was pared by 2 bases and J by 5 bases, with 6 bases of the junction left unmatched. The CDR3 is 15 residues long. CDR1 and CDR2 from the germline V gene are SNHLY and FYNNEI. CDR3 nucleotides: TGTGCCAGCAGTGAACAGGACAGGGGATCGGAGACCCAGTACTTC. It is translated as CASSEQDRGSETQYF.

The rearrangement joins TRBV6-5 to TRBJ2-5; 15 nucleotides match TRBD2. CDR1 and CDR2 (germline): MNHEY, SVGAGI. Trimming at V came to 5 bases and at J to 11 bases, leaving 9 bases not matched to a gene. CDR3 length equals 15 residues. CDR3 sequence (DNA): TGTGCCAGCAGTCAGCCTCGGACTAGCGGGGGGGAACAGTACTTC. Protein product: CASSQPRTSGGEQYF.

The chain carries TRBV29-1 and TRBJ1-2; no clear D gene. The germline gives CDR1 SQVTM, CDR2 ANQGSEA. V gave up 1 base and J gave up 3 bases, with 9 bases separating them. The CDR3 is 13 residues long. The CDR3 coding sequence is TGCAGCGTTGAAGCAGATGCTGACTATGGCTACACCTTC. This gives the protein CSVEADADYGYTF.

The gene calls are TRBV3-1 (or the pseudogene TRBV3-2) and TRBJ2-5, with TRBD1 identical over 9 bases. The CDR3 consists of 15 residues. Germline CDR1 and CDR2: LGHDT and YNNKEL (reference sequence). Trimming took 4 bases from V and 4 from J; bases not matched to a gene: 7. The CDR3 region is CASSLRTGVRETQYF. CDR3 DNA sequence: TGTGCCAGCAGCCTTAGGACAGGGGTACGAGAGACCCAGTACTTC.

V is TRBV27 and J is TRBJ2-7; 10 bases fit TRBD2. This CDR3 is 14 amino acids long. V shed 5 bases, J shed 4 bases, and the junction held 5 bases outside the gene matches. Per germline, CDR1 MNHEY and CDR2 SMNVEV (reference sequence). The CDR3 region has the DNA TGTGCCAGCAGTCCTGGGACTAGCGTTTACGAGCAGTACTTC. Amino acid sequence: CASSPGTSVYEQYF.

The chain combines TRBV19 with TRBJ2-3, with 7 bases lining up with TRBD2. The V gene's germline CDR1 is LNHDA and CDR2 SQIVND (reference sequence). The J segment lost 3 bases and the V segment lost 6 bases, leaving 6 bases of the junction unmatched. The CDR3 runs 14 residues. Written as DNA, the CDR3 is TGTGCCAGTAGCCTGGGAGGGATGACAGATACGCAGTATTTT. Translating gives CASSLGGMTDTQYF.

V gene TRBV30 combines with J gene TRBJ2-1; the D is unclear. CDR1 GTSNPN and CDR2 SVGIG come from the germline V gene (reference sequence). The V end was cut by 7 bases, the J end by 7 bases, with 11 bases between. CDR3 length equals 11 residues. CDR3 residues: CAYTRMNEQFF. The CDR3 DNA follows: TGTGCCTACACCCGAATGAATGAGCAGTTCTTC.

The chain carries TRBV6-5 and TRBJ1-4, with D maybe TRBD1 (5 bases). Germline V gene data show CDR1 as MNHEY and CDR2 as SVGAGI. Trimming stripped 7 bases from V and 7 bases from J, with 16 bases between. The CDR3 is 14 amino acids. The CDR3 spells CASMLRVSGEKLFF. CDR3 bases: TGTGCCAGCATGCTCAGGGTTTCGGGTGAAAAACTGTTTTTT.

The V and J genes are TRBV5-1 and TRBJ2-7, with TRBD1 matching 9 bases. Losses at the gene ends were 5 bases for V and 5 bases for J; bases not matched to a gene: 5. Germline V gene data show CDR1 as SGHRS and CDR2 as YFSETQ. The CDR3 has 13 residues. CDR3 coding DNA: TGCGCCAGCAGTGCGGGACAGGGTCACGAGCAGTACTTC. Amino acids: CASSAGQGHEQYF.

The V and J genes are TRBV27 and TRBJ1-6, with D unclear. The CDR3 has 15 amino acids. V was cut by 2 bases and J by 4 bases, with 9 bases left in between. Germline V CDR1 and CDR2: MNHEY, SMNVEV (reference sequence). The CDR3 here is CASSLLGRYNSPLHF. CDR3 coding DNA: TGTGCCAGCAGTTTACTGGGGAGGTATAATTCACCCCTCCACTTT.

Only a few counts were recorded for this clone. The V call is TRBV30, the J call TRBJ1-3; 10 positions agree with TRBD1. V lost 7 bases, J lost 1 base, and 22 bases stayed unmatched. This CDR3 is 20 amino acids long. Germline CDR1 reads GTSNPN; CDR2 reads SVGIG (reference sequence). The DNA for the CDR3 is TGTGCCTCCTTGTCCATCCCGGGACAGGGGACCCACAATTCTGGAAACACCATATATTTT. It codes for CASLSIPGQGTHNSGNTIYF.

The chain uses TRBV19 and TRBJ1-1; no clear D. Germline V gene sequence: CDR1 LNHDA, CDR2 SQIVND (reference sequence). This CDR3 is 15 amino acids long. The V gene lost 4 bases and the J gene lost 0 bases, with 12 bases spanning the gap. For the CDR3, the DNA is TGTGCCAGTAGTAGAGACTACAGTATGAACACTGAAGCTTTCTTT. Translation: CASSRDYSMNTEAFF.